This T cell receptor beta chain was retrieved from a study of human T cells and chemical hapten exposure. Time point described: patch test 2, 6 weeks after DPC sensitization. Treatment of the sample: therapeutic diphenylcyclopropenone sensitization with weekly scalp DPC. Total RNA was isolated from unfractionated whole blood. Each CDR3 protein gets one entry after TCRdb re-called the RACE reads with MiXCR. The data contain around 67,000 distinct CDR3 sequences, around 8.8% of them singletons. CDR1 MNHEY and CDR2 SVGEGT come from the germline V gene. Unmatched junction bases numbered 15, after V lost 6 bases and J lost 1 base. The CDR3 covers 19 residues. This clonotype came up a few times.

This clonotype was obtained from a woman between 45 and 60 years old with alopecia areata. Some clones in this sample may be carry-over from other donors' samples. The rearrangement uses TRBV6-2 or TRBV6-3 and TRBJ1-5, with 10 bases fitting TRBD1. The sample consisted of whole blood, taken in connection with sensitization to the hapten diphenylcyclopropenone (DPC). Written as DNA, the CDR3 is TGTGCCAGCAGCCTGGAACTAGACAGGGGGCTCGGGAGCAATCAGCCCCAGCATTTT. Translated: CASSLELDRGLGSNQPQHF.